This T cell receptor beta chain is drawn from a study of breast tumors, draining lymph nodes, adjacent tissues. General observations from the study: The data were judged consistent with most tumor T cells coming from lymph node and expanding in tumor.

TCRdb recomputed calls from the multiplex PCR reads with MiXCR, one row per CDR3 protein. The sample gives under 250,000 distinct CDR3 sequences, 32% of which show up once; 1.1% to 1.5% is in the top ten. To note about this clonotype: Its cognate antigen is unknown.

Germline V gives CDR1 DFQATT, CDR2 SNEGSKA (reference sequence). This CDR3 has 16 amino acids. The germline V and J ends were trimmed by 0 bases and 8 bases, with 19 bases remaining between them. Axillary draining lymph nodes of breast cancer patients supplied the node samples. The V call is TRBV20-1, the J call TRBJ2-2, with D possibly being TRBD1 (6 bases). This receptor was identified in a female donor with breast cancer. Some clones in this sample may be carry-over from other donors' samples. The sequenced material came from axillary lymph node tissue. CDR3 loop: CSARDPIGGVTGELFF. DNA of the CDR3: TGCAGTGCTAGAGACCCTATAGGGGGTGTCACTGGGGAGCTGTTTTTT.